A selection of T cell receptor beta chains follows, all from one sample in a study of tumor-infiltrating lymphocytes in primary liver carcinoma. TCRdb fed the multiplex PCR reads into MiXCR, producing one record per CDR3 protein. Of over 35,000 distinct CDR3 sequences in the sample, about three quarters were seen once. Sequenced sample: liver tumor tissue from sampling region 2. The receptors shown here come from a man in his forties with primary liver carcinoma and hepatitis B virus infection. Both conserved end residues are part of each CDR3. A D gene is named only where the DNA matches it firmly. Clone size appears in some rows only: once, few, many, or a class for an expanded clone.

abundance,d_gene,len,v_gene,j_gene,CDR3nt,CDR3aa
medium-sized,TRBD2,14,TRBV25-1,TRBJ2-1,TGTGCCAGTACAGCGGGAGGCTCCTACAATGAGCAGTTCTTC,CASTAGGSYNEQFF
-,TRBD1,16,TRBV5-5,TRBJ1-1,TGTGCCAGCAGCTTGGGGGACAGGGCTTTTTCGGCAGAAGCTTTCTTT,CASSLGDRAFSAEAFF
medium-sized,-,13,TRBV5-5,TRBJ2-1,TGTGCCAGCAGCTACCGAACGGGCAATGAGCAGTTCTTC,CASSYRTGNEQFF
once,-,13,TRBV12-3/TRBV12-4,TRBJ2-2,TGTGCCAGCAGTTTGCTAACGGTCGGGGAGCTGTTTTTT,CASSLLTVGELFF
-,TRBD2,17,TRBV5-8,TRBJ2-1,TGTGCCAGCGGCCCGCTGGGACTAGGGGCCTCCTACAATGAGCAGTTCTTC,CASGPLGLGASYNEQFF
many,-,12,TRBV20-1,TRBJ1-1,TGCAGTGCCCCGACCTCTGGCACTGAAGCTTTCTTT,CSAPTSGTEAFF
-,-,13,TRBV14,TRBJ2-3,TGTGCTAGCGGCCCGACAGAACAGACTAGGCAGTATTTT,CASGPTEQTRQYF
-,-,15,TRBV5-1,TRBJ2-7,TGCGCCAGCAGCTTGGGGCTAGCGAGTGCCTACGAGCAGTACTTC,CASSLGLASAYEQYF
medium-sized,-,15,TRBV4-1,TRBJ2-7,TGCGCCAGCAGCCAAGATAAGGCACTAGCCATGGCGCAGTACTTC,CASSQDKALAMAQYF
-,-,15,TRBV4-1,TRBJ1-3,TGCGCCAGCAGCCAAGAATCGGACACAGTTCGGCCCATACATTTT,CASSQESDTVRPIHF
-,-,14,TRBV29-1,TRBJ1-1,TGCAGCGTTGAACGACTAGACCGATACACTAAAGTTTTCTTT,CSVERLDRYTKVFF
-,TRBD2,14,TRBV11-3,TRBJ2-7,TGTGCCAACAGCCCTGGGGAAGGGGACTACGACCAGTACTTC,CANSPGEGDYDQYF
once,-,14,TRBV29-1,TRBJ2-2,TGCAGCGTCCCCGGTCCGGGACCTACCGGGGAGCCGTTTTTT,CSVPGPGPTGEPFF
-,-,14,TRBV5-4,TRBJ2-1,TGTGCCAGCAGCTTGGCCGTTAGAATGGATAAGCTGTTCTTC,CASSLAVRMDKLFF
many,-,16,TRBV6-6,TRBJ1-3,TGTGCCAGCAGTTACTCGGAGGGGGGCTCTGGAAACACCATATATTTT,CASSYSEGGSGNTIYF
-,TRBD1,15,TRBV6-6,TRBJ2-1,TGTGCCAGCAGTTACCAAGGGGGCAGGGATGATGAGCAGTTCTTC,CASSYQGGRDDEQFF
many,TRBD1,13,TRBV9,TRBJ2-7,TGTGCCAGCAGCTCTTACAGGGGGAGCGAGCAGTACTTC,CASSSYRGSEQYF
once,TRBD2,16,TRBV11-3,TRBJ2-1,TGTGCCGGCAGCCCCGATAGCGGGAGCGGGCACTATGAGCAGTTCTTC,CAGSPDSGSGHYEQFF
-,-,14,TRBV4-2,TRBJ2-2,TGTGCGAGCAGCCAAGATCACGTGGGAGGGGGGCTGTTTTTT,CASSQDHVGGGLFF
-,-,15,TRBV4-2,TRBJ2-3,TGTGCCAGCAGTCAAGAACTAGGGAGCACAGTTACGCATTATTTT,CASSQELGSTVTHYF
-,TRBD2,16,TRBV11-2,TRBJ2-7,TGTGTCAGCAGGGCACGAGCGGGAGAAGGATCCTACGAGCAGTACTTC,CVSRARAGEGSYEQYF
-,TRBD2,16,TRBV4-1,TRBJ2-1,TGCGTCAGCAGTCCCGAACTAGCGGGGGCTTACAATGGGCAGCTCTTC,CVSSPELAGAYNGQLF
-,TRBD1,14,TRBV28,TRBJ1-2,TGTGCCAGCACTTTATCGGACAGGGTCGGTGGCTACACTTTC,CASTLSDRVGGYTF
once,-,14,TRBV5-6,TRBJ1-1,TGTGCCAGCAGCTTTCGCGGATTTTACACTGAAGCTTTCTTT,CASSFRGFYTEAFF